This is a list of T cell receptor beta chains from one sample in a study of blood T cell repertoires in COVID-19. Generated by immunoSEQ multiplex PCR, the TCRdb table keeps only in-frame clones and is missing some. Here the sample spans 63,000 or so clones, 88% being singletons. The sequenced sample was peripheral blood. These TCRs come from a human donor in a cohort sampled during active COVID-19. The CDR3 runs from the conserved cysteine through the conserved F or W. Each record gives: J gene, V gene, D gene, clone size, CDR3 protein, CDR3 DNA. The D gene is left open where the match is weak. Part of the rows lack a size; the others show once, few, many or a class for expanded clones.

TRBJ2-7 TRBV2 TRBD2 few CASSEEAGGGYEQYF TGTGCCAGCAGTGAAGAGGCGGGAGGGGGCTACGAGCAGTACTTC
TRBJ1-1 TRBV7-2 TRBD1 once CASSFSRTGGTEAFF TGTGCCAGCAGCTTCAGCCGGACAGGGGGGACTGAAGCTTTCTTT
TRBJ2-2 TRBV13 NA NA CASSLGLPGRSGELFF TGTGCCAGCAGCTTAGGCCTTCCAGGGCGGAGCGGGGAGCTGTTTTTT
TRBJ2-1 TRBV28 NA NA CASSLGGSLGYNEQFF TGTGCCAGCAGTTTAGGTGGTAGCCTGGGCTACAATGAGCAGTTCTTC
TRBJ1-4 TRBV6-2/TRBV6-3 NA NA CASSGPADGHEKLFF TGTGCCAGCAGTGGCCCGGCGGATGGACACGAAAAACTGTTTTTT
TRBJ2-2 TRBV29-1 TRBD2 NA CSVGPLWGTSGTGELFF TGCAGCGTTGGACCCCTCTGGGGGACTAGCGGCACCGGGGAGCTGTTTTTT
TRBJ2-7 TRBV11-2 TRBD1 NA CASSSGQVFGLEQYF TGTGCCAGCAGCTCAGGACAGGTCTTTGGGCTCGAGCAGTACTTC
TRBJ2-5 TRBV5-1 TRBD1 NA CASSWSTGEQVTQYF TGCGCCAGCAGCTGGTCGACAGGGGAGCAGGTGACCCAGTACTTC
TRBJ1-1 TRBV28 TRBD1 NA CATSRGGANTEAFF TGTGCCACAAGTAGAGGGGGCGCAAACACTGAAGCTTTCTTT
TRBJ2-3 TRBV28 TRBD2 NA CASSFPSGTTDTQYF TGTGCCAGCAGTTTCCCGAGCGGGACCACAGATACGCAGTATTTT
TRBJ2-5 TRBV21-1 NA once CASIKGRTGVQETQYF TGTGCCAGCATCAAGGGGCGGACAGGGGTACAAGAGACCCAGTACTTC
TRBJ2-2 TRBV25-1 NA NA CASSEYRDTGELFF TGTGCCAGCAGTGAATACAGGGACACCGGGGAGCTGTTTTTT
TRBJ2-2 TRBV4-1 NA NA CASSPPGAPSTGELFF TGCGCCAGCAGCCCCCCTGGGGCCCCGAGCACCGGGGAGCTGTTTTTT
TRBJ2-5 TRBV5-6 TRBD1 NA CASSSTGLTLSQYF TGTGCCAGCAGCTCGACAGGGTTAACCCTCTCCCAGTACTTC
TRBJ1-2 TRBV29-1 NA NA CSVVKQGPYGYTF TGCAGCGTTGTTAAACAGGGCCCGTATGGCTACACCTTC
TRBJ2-3 TRBV3-1/TRBV3-2 TRBD2 NA CASSLRGSGRTDTQYF TGTGCCAGCAGCCTCCGAGGTAGCGGGAGGACAGATACGCAGTATTTT
TRBJ1-3 TRBV19 NA NA CASSDGGSGNTIYF TGTGCCAGTAGTGACGGCGGCTCTGGAAACACCATATATTTT
TRBJ1-5 TRBV19 NA NA CASSIIGAGQPQHF TGTGCCAGTAGTATTATCGGGGCGGGGCAGCCCCAGCATTTT
TRBJ1-2 TRBV18 NA once CASSPTTGDNYGYTF TGTGCCAGCTCACCAACGACAGGAGACAACTATGGCTACACCTTC
TRBJ2-3 TRBV11-2 NA NA CASSLYSGAYRSTDTQYF TGTGCCAGCAGCTTATATAGCGGAGCTTACCGTAGCACAGATACGCAGTATTTT